This T cell receptor (beta chain) was captured in a study of blood T cells in healthy people across ages. About this clonotype: The antigen is unknown.

Study-wide results and limits: Changes in expanded clonotypes were possibly confounded, as the CMV status of donors was unknown. Older age coincided with a roughly linear decline in TCR beta diversity per million T cells.

For the second PCR, which ran for about 7 to 11 cycles, a sample-barcoded 5' primer and a J-beta primer mix were used. Per sample, CDR3-containing paired-end reads numbered at least 2.5 million. TCRdb processed the 5' RACE reads anew with MiXCR; each CDR3 protein has one entry. The table records about 1.5 million distinct CDR3 sequences, roughly 43% of them present only once. CDR1 is MGHRA, CDR2 YSYEKL, per germline. Unmatched junction bases numbered 12, after V lost 1 base and J lost 7 bases. The CDR3 sequence is 17 residues long. The source is a woman aged 18-35 years in good health. Source material: blood. The rearrangement joins TRBV4-1 to TRBJ1-4; 7 bases agree with TRBD1. CDR3 protein: CASSQVGKQGWGEKLFF. In DNA, the CDR3 is TGCGCCAGCAGCCAAGTGGGGAAACAGGGGTGGGGTGAAAAACTGTTTTTT.